This is a list of T cell receptor beta chains from one sample in a study of CD8 T cells in Susac syndrome. TCRdb itself ran the immunoSEQ multiplex PCR reads through MiXCR, one entry per CDR3 protein. The table includes some 150,000 distinct CDR3 sequences, 85% to 95% detected once. Sequenced input: CD4+ T cells from PBMCs. The receptors derive from a human donor with Susac syndrome. CDR3s include the opening cysteine and the closing phenylalanine or tryptophan. D genes are given only for firm matches. Some rows mark clone size as missing; the rest say once, few, many or name a class of expanded clone.

d_call: TRBD2; v_call: TRBV4-2; j_call: TRBJ2-3; clone_size: -; cdr3_aa: CASSQDGSGRDTQYF; cdr3_nt: TGTGCCAGCAGCCAAGATGGGAGCGGGAGGGATACGCAGTATTTT
d_call: TRBD2; v_call: TRBV20-1; j_call: TRBJ2-1; clone_size: -; cdr3_aa: CSPILAGVGEQFF; cdr3_nt: TGCAGCCCTATATTAGCGGGAGTGGGTGAGCAGTTCTTC
d_call: -; v_call: TRBV2; j_call: TRBJ2-1; clone_size: -; cdr3_aa: CASSESPPGWVNEQFF; cdr3_nt: TGTGCCAGCAGTGAATCCCCCCCGGGGTGGGTGAATGAGCAGTTCTTC
d_call: -; v_call: TRBV7-2; j_call: TRBJ1-2; clone_size: -; cdr3_aa: CASSLATNYGYTF; cdr3_nt: TGTGCCAGCAGCTTAGCCACTAACTATGGCTACACCTTC
d_call: -; v_call: TRBV5-5; j_call: TRBJ1-2; clone_size: -; cdr3_aa: CASSRDPNPNYGYTF; cdr3_nt: TGTGCCAGCAGCAGGGACCCAAACCCAAACTATGGCTACACCTTC
d_call: -; v_call: TRBV6-5; j_call: TRBJ2-1; clone_size: -; cdr3_aa: CASSYGQVAYNEQFF; cdr3_nt: TGTGCCAGCAGTTACGGCCAGGTGGCCTACAATGAGCAGTTCTTC
d_call: -; v_call: TRBV9; j_call: TRBJ2-3; clone_size: -; cdr3_aa: CASTDGSSSDTQYF; cdr3_nt: TGTGCCAGCACGGATGGGTCATCTTCCGATACGCAGTATTTT
d_call: -; v_call: TRBV30; j_call: TRBJ1-5; clone_size: -; cdr3_aa: CAWSQGWAAGQPQHF; cdr3_nt: TGTGCCTGGAGTCAAGGGTGGGCCGCCGGTCAGCCCCAGCATTTT
d_call: -; v_call: TRBV7-9; j_call: TRBJ1-1; clone_size: -; cdr3_aa: CASSLGEMGAFF; cdr3_nt: TGTGCCAGCAGCTTAGGGGAGATGGGGGCTTTCTTT
d_call: TRBD1; v_call: TRBV30; j_call: TRBJ2-6; clone_size: -; cdr3_aa: CAWRRGPSGSGANVLTF; cdr3_nt: TGTGCCTGGAGGAGGGGGCCGAGCGGCTCTGGGGCCAACGTCCTGACTTTC
d_call: -; v_call: TRBV4-1; j_call: TRBJ1-2; clone_size: -; cdr3_aa: CASSQDWQGTYGYTF; cdr3_nt: TGCGCCAGCAGCCAAGATTGGCAGGGGACCTATGGCTACACCTTC
d_call: -; v_call: TRBV7-2; j_call: TRBJ2-1; clone_size: -; cdr3_aa: CASSQRGGRYNEQFF; cdr3_nt: TGTGCCAGCAGCCAAAGGGGGGGACGCTACAATGAGCAGTTCTTC
d_call: -; v_call: TRBV30; j_call: TRBJ2-5; clone_size: -; cdr3_aa: CAWSVLEDGETQYF; cdr3_nt: TGTGCCTGGAGTGTACTGGAGGACGGGGAGACCCAGTACTTC
d_call: TRBD2; v_call: TRBV4-1; j_call: TRBJ2-1; clone_size: -; cdr3_aa: CASSRFPGGAAYNEQFF; cdr3_nt: TGCGCCAGCAGCCGATTCCCCGGGGGGGCCGCCTACAATGAGCAGTTCTTC
d_call: -; v_call: TRBV7-9; j_call: TRBJ2-5; clone_size: -; cdr3_aa: CASSLGTLIQETQYF; cdr3_nt: TGTGCCAGCAGCTTAGGGACGCTTATCCAAGAGACCCAGTACTTC
d_call: TRBD1; v_call: TRBV12-3/TRBV12-4; j_call: TRBJ1-2; clone_size: -; cdr3_aa: CASSPPWERGRDYGYTF; cdr3_nt: TGTGCCAGCAGTCCCCCGTGGGAGAGGGGGCGCGACTATGGCTACACCTTC
d_call: -; v_call: TRBV7-2; j_call: TRBJ2-7; clone_size: once; cdr3_aa: CASSFAGREQYF; cdr3_nt: TGTGCCAGCAGCTTCGCAGGGAGGGAGCAGTACTTC
d_call: TRBD2; v_call: TRBV20-1; j_call: TRBJ2-5; clone_size: -; cdr3_aa: CSARGGLGRETQYF; cdr3_nt: TGCAGTGCTAGAGGGGGACTAGGCCGAGAGACCCAGTACTTC
d_call: -; v_call: TRBV5-4; j_call: TRBJ1-1; clone_size: -; cdr3_aa: CASSLRRPSATEAFF; cdr3_nt: TGTGCCAGCAGCTTGCGGCGTCCATCTGCGACTGAAGCTTTCTTT